The 17 T cell receptor beta chains listed next were all sequenced from one sample in a study of PD-1 blockade in classical Hodgkin lymphoma. Exposure to brentuximab vedotin varied, and each patient had relapsed following autologous stem cell transplantation. Sequencing used immunoSEQ multiplex PCR; TCRdb keeps in-frame clones, though not all of them. Among roughly 56,000 clones listed, approximately 90% were seen once. The sample in question was peripheral blood mononuclear cells (PBMCs), obtained before the second cycle of nivolumab. The receptors shown here come from a human donor with classical Hodgkin lymphoma.

This clone was counted once. The V and J genes are TRBV7-9 and TRBJ1-2, with D unclear. The CDR3 is 13 residues long. In germline, CDR1 is SEHNR, CDR2 FQNEAQ (reference sequence). V lost 6 bases to trimming and J lost 1 base, with 9 bases between them. CDR3 nucleotide sequence: TGTGCCAGCAGTCTCGGGATTAACTATGGCTACACCTTC. Translation: CASSLGINYGYTF.

The chain couples TRBV6-5 to TRBJ2-7; TRBD1 matches at 8 bases. This CDR3 region has 15 residues. Germline CDR1 is MNHEY and CDR2 is SVGAGI. The trim removed 5 bases at V and 4 bases at J, leaving 10 bases unmatched. CDR3: CASSPLGQGSYEQYF. The CDR3 DNA sequence: TGTGCCAGCAGTCCCCTAGGACAGGGATCTTACGAGCAGTACTTC.

Only a few counts were recorded for this clone. The chain recombines TRBV27 with TRBJ2-7; D gene ambiguous. Trimming left V 7 bases short and J 0 bases short, with 13 bases between. The CDR3 runs to 14 residues. Germline CDR1 MNHEY, CDR2 SMNVEV (reference sequence). The CDR3 is CASITTVSSYEQYF. The CDR3 DNA sequence: TGTGCCAGCATAACGACGGTTAGCTCCTACGAGCAGTACTTC.

This sequence joins TRBV6-1 and TRBJ1-5; D not certain. Trimming left V 5 bases short and J 0 bases short, with 11 bases between. The CDR3 sequence is 15 residues long. In germline, CDR1 is MNHNS, CDR2 SASEGT. CDR3 sequence: CASSLDTFSNQPQHF. The CDR3 nucleotides read TGTGCCAGCAGTTTAGACACCTTTAGCAATCAGCCCCAGCATTTT.

This chain links TRBV28 with TRBJ1-2, with unresolved D. V dropped 6 bases and J dropped 5 bases, with 13 bases sitting between them. The CDR3 length is 13 residues. Germline CDR1 and CDR2: MDHEN and SYDVKM. This CDR3 reads CASRPDSGYGYTF. The CDR3 DNA follows: TGTGCCAGCAGGCCGGACTCGGGGTATGGCTACACCTTC.

The rearrangement uses TRBV28 and TRBJ2-5; possible D gene TRBD2, 5 bases. The germline V gene has CDR1 MDHEN and CDR2 SYDVKM. V lost 7 bases to trimming and J lost 2 bases, with 14 bases between them. The CDR3 has 14 residues. The CDR3: CASKTPGFQETQYF. CDR3 sequence (DNA): TGTGCCAGCAAGACTCCGGGATTTCAAGAGACCCAGTACTTC.

The chain combines TRBV20-1 with TRBJ1-4; tentatively, D is TRBD1 (5 bases). CDR1 DFQATT and CDR2 SNEGSKA come from the germline V gene (reference sequence). This CDR3 is built from 11 residues. Trimming removed 3 bases from V and 10 bases from J, with 9 bases in between. CDR3 amino acids: CSARQGVKLFF. The CDR3 nucleotides are TGCAGTGCTAGGCAGGGCGTAAAACTGTTTTTT.

As regards this clone: This CDR3 is also generated by other DNA sequences in the sample. V gene TRBV4-2 combines with J gene TRBJ1-5; D is uncertain. CDR3 length equals 13 residues. Germline CDR1 and CDR2: LGHNA and YNFKEQ. The ends were cut back, 0 bases at V and 4 bases at J, with 4 bases in the middle. The CDR3 sequence: CASSQDLNQPQHF. DNA for the CDR3: TGTGCCAGCAGCCAAGATTTAAATCAGCCCCAGCATTTT.

This chain links TRBV5-1 with TRBJ2-5, with D perhaps assigned TRBD1 or TRBD2 (6 bases each). The ends were cut back, 1 base at V and 1 base at J, with 14 bases in the middle. The CDR3 runs to 16 residues. Germline-derived CDR1 and CDR2 are SGHRS and YFSETQ. The CDR3 DNA reads as TGCGCCAGCAGCTTGTTGGGGGCGGGGTCCCAAGAGACCCAGTACTTC. Its protein is CASSLLGAGSQETQYF.

The chain is built from TRBV18 and TRBJ1-1; TRBD1 is a possible D gene (5 bases). V was cut by 0 bases and J by 11 bases, with 10 bases left in between. The germline gives CDR1 KGHSH, CDR2 LQKENI. The CDR3 has 12 amino acids. This CDR3 is CASSPPPKGAFF. The CDR3 DNA follows: TGTGCCAGCTCACCACCCCCTAAGGGGGCTTTCTTT.

The gene calls are TRBV9 and TRBJ1-1, with D uncertain. Trimming stripped 6 bases from V and 0 bases from J, with 9 bases between. The CDR3 loop spans 13 amino acids. Germline V gene sequence: CDR1 SGDLS, CDR2 YYNGEE. CDR3 loop: CASTRLMNTEAFF. The CDR3, as DNA: TGTGCCAGCACCCGGTTGATGAACACTGAAGCTTTCTTT.

The DNA for the CDR3 is TGTGCCAGCAGTGACGGAAATCTGAACACTGAAGCTTTCTTT. Its protein product is CASSDGNLNTEAFF. The chain employs TRBV27 and TRBJ1-1, with D unresolved. The germline V gene encodes CDR1 MNHEY and CDR2 SMNVEV (reference sequence). V lost 5 bases to trimming and J lost 0 bases, with 10 bases between them. The CDR3 consists of 14 residues.

The gene calls are TRBV14 and TRBJ2-7; D is undetermined. CDR1 is SGHDN and CDR2 is FVKESK in the germline V gene. V was trimmed by 1 base and J by 3 bases, leaving 7 bases between them. The CDR3 contains 13 residues. The CDR3 DNA sequence: TGTGCCAGCAGCCAAGTGGGCTACTACGAGCAGTACTTC. Translated, it gives CASSQVGYYEQYF.

This rearrangement joins TRBV6-5 to TRBJ1-5; D might be TRBD1 (6 bases). Per the germline V gene, CDR1 is MNHEY and CDR2 is SVGAGI. There are 14 residues in the CDR3. Trimming pared 6 bases from V and 7 bases from J, leaving 16 bases between. CDR3 sequence (DNA): TGTGCCAGCAGAATTAGACAGGAGGAACAGCCCCAGCATTTT. This encodes CASRIRQEEQPQHF.

The DNA of the CDR3 is TGTGCCAGCAGCGTTAGCGGGGACCAAGAGACCCAGTACTTC. Protein: CASSVSGDQETQYF. V gene TRBV7-9 combines with J gene TRBJ2-5; TRBD2 aligns across 8 bases. With 5 bases clipped from V and 0 bases from J, the junction kept 2 bases outside the gene matches. The CDR3 extends over 14 amino acids. Germline V gene lookup returns CDR1 SEHNR and CDR2 FQNEAQ (reference sequence).

The gene calls are TRBV14 and TRBJ1-1; D uncertain. Germline assignment: CDR1 SGHDN and CDR2 FVKESK. The germline V and J ends were trimmed by 5 bases and 0 bases, with 7 bases remaining between them. CDR3 length equals 13 residues. Here the CDR3 DNA reads TGTGCCAGCAGCGCCACACTGAACACTGAAGCTTTCTTT. Its protein is CASSATLNTEAFF. The full variable domain, in which reference TRBV14 and TRBJ1-1 provide the parts outside the CDR3, is EAGVTQFPSHSVIEKGQTVTLRCDPISGHDNLYWYRRVMGKEIKFLLHFVKESKQDESGMPNNRFLAERTGGTYSTLKVQPAELEDSGVYFCASSATLNTEAFFGQGTRLTVV.

This chain uses TRBV5-1 with TRBJ2-5; TRBD1 might be the D (6 bases). V was clipped by 4 bases and J by 5 bases, with 18 bases between them. Germline CDR1 is SGHRS and CDR2 is YFSETQ. This CDR3 is 15 amino acids long. CDR3 in DNA: TGCGCCAGCAGCGTGAACACAGGGAAGGAGGAGACCCAGTACTTC. It codes for CASSVNTGKEETQYF. Supplemented by reference TRBV5-1 and TRBJ2-5, the full variable domain reads KAGVTQTPRYLIKTRGQQVTLSCSPISGHRSVSWYQQTPGQGLQFLFEYFSETQRNKGNFPGRFSGRQFSNSRSEMNVSTLELGDSALYLCASSVNTGKEETQYFGPGTRLLVL.